This TCR beta chain originates from a study of response to subunit inactivated influenza vaccine. This clonotype was seen more than once but under ten times. Its matching antigen is unknown. TCRdb reprocessed the RT-PCR reads via MiXCR and lists one record per CDR3 protein. This table holds a few hundred thousand distinct CDR3 sequences, 10% to 11% found once. Germline values: CDR1 SGHVT, CDR2 SQSDAQ. The CDR3 covers 10 residues. V was trimmed by 2 bases and J by 7 bases, leaving 2 bases between them. Study-wide results and limits: Each seasonal influenza vaccination, the authors suggested, recruits few new T cells.

This clonotype was obtained from a man aged 45-65 years who received an inactivated influenza vaccine. V usage is TRBV7-4 and J usage is TRBJ1-1; D gene uncertain. Sequenced here: PBMCs from blood, sampled 40 to 50 days after vaccination. The chain's CDR3 is CASSLSEAFF. CDR3 DNA: TGTGCCAGCAGCTTAAGTGAAGCTTTCTTT.